Below are 11 T cell receptor beta chains sequenced from a single sample in a study of blood T cell repertoires in COVID-19. Sequencing used immunoSEQ multiplex PCR; TCRdb keeps in-frame clones, though not all of them. The profile shows roughly 49,000 clones, approximately 91% of them singletons. The sample taken for sequencing was peripheral blood. These receptors all come from a woman over 75 with acute or convalescent COVID-19.

The chain is built from TRBV7-9 and TRBJ2-1; 14 bases fit TRBD2. CDR1 and CDR2 (germline): SEHNR, FQNEAQ (reference sequence). This CDR3 spans 16 amino acids. V lost 4 bases to trimming and J lost 7 bases; unmatched junction nucleotides: 6. The CDR3 region is CASSSPGTSGRNEQFF. CDR3 in DNA: TGTGCCAGCAGCTCGCCGGGGACTAGCGGGAGAAATGAGCAGTTCTTC. Drawing the rest from reference TRBV7-9 and TRBJ2-1, the complete variable domain is DTGVSQNPRHKITKRGQNVTFRCDPISEHNRLYWYRQTLGQGPEFLTYFQNEAQLEKSRLLSDRFSAERPKGSFSTLEIQRTEQGDSAMYLCASSSPGTSGRNEQFFGPGTRLTVL.

The chain links TRBV12-3 or TRBV12-4 to TRBJ2-7; D ambiguous. Trimming stripped 0 bases from V and 5 bases from J, with 8 bases between. The CDR3 has 13 amino acids. CDR3 nucleotide sequence: TGTGCCAGCAGTTTAGCCCAGGTTAACGAGCAGTACTTC. Amino acid sequence: CASSLAQVNEQYF.

This clone has more than one count but fewer than ten. The gene calls are TRBV11-3 and TRBJ2-1, with 14 bases lining up with TRBD2. The germline V gene encodes CDR1 SGHNT and CDR2 YENEEA. J gave up 9 bases and V 5 bases, and 12 bases lay outside the gene matches. The CDR3 covers 17 residues. The CDR3: CASSPGTSGSGSSEQFF. The CDR3 DNA reads TGTGCCAGCAGCCCCGGGACTAGCGGGAGTGGTTCCTCTGAGCAGTTCTTC.

The CDR3, as DNA: TGTGCCAGCAGCCCGAACGGACAGGGGGCGAATCAGCCCCAGCATTTT. Its protein is CASSPNGQGANQPQHF. This chain uses TRBV7-9 with TRBJ1-5, with 11 nucleotides matching TRBD1. V gave up 5 bases and J gave up 4 bases; unmatched junction bases: 7. The V gene's germline CDR1 is SEHNR and CDR2 FQNEAQ (reference sequence). The CDR3 extends over 16 amino acids. Variable domain in full (rest from reference TRBV7-9 and TRBJ1-5): DTGVSQNPRHKITKRGQNVTFRCDPISEHNRLYWYRQTLGQGPEFLTYFQNEAQLEKSRLLSDRFSAERPKGSFSTLEIQRTEQGDSAMYLCASSPNGQGANQPQHFGDGTRLSIL.

V gene TRBV19 combines with J gene TRBJ2-1; D possibly corresponds to TRBD2 (5 bases). The length of the CDR3 is 16 residues. Trimming left V 4 bases short and J 6 bases short, with 19 bases between. CDR1 LNHDA and CDR2 SQIVND come from the germline V gene (reference sequence). The CDR3 DNA is TGTGCCAGTAGTAACCCCCCGGGGTCTGTCGGCAATGAGCAGTTCTTC. Amino acid sequence: CASSNPPGSVGNEQFF.

The V gene is TRBV29-1, the J gene TRBJ2-5; 7 bases are a match to TRBD1. The CDR3 totals 15 residues. Germline loops: CDR1 SQVTM, CDR2 ANQGSEA. Trimming cost V 6 bases and J 2 bases; bases outside gene matches: 12. The CDR3 sequence is CSVQGWGQKQETQYF. CDR3 nucleotides: TGCAGCGTCCAAGGGTGGGGACAGAAACAAGAGACCCAGTACTTC. Together with reference TRBV29-1 and TRBJ2-5, the CDR3 gives the full variable domain: SAVISQKPSRDICQRGTSLTIQCQVDSQVTMMFWYRQQPGQSLTLIATANQGSEATYESGFVIDKFPISRPNLTFSTLTVSNMSPEDSSIYLCSVQGWGQKQETQYFGPGTRLLVL.

The chain recombines TRBV5-6 with TRBJ1-1, with D possibly TRBD1 on 6 matching bases. V shed 3 bases and J shed 3 bases, with 21 bases lying between them. This CDR3 spans 17 amino acids. From germline, CDR1 is SGHDT and CDR2 YYEEEE. The CDR3 spells CASSSGTIVDDYTEAFF. The DNA for the CDR3 is TGTGCCAGCAGCTCCGGGACAATAGTGGATGATTACACTGAAGCTTTCTTT.

The J gene is TRBJ2-3, the V gene TRBV11-1; maybe TRBD1 (6 bases). Trimming took 5 bases from V and 2 from J, leaving 14 bases between them. The CDR3 length is 15 residues. The germline CDR1 and CDR2 sequences are SGHAT and FQDESV (reference sequence). DNA for the CDR3: TGTGCCAGCAGCCCACCCCAGGGGAACACAGATACGCAGTATTTT. Translation: CASSPPQGNTDTQYF.

The rearrangement links TRBV16 to TRBJ2-6, with 9 bases lining up with TRBD1. Germline CDR1 KGHSY, CDR2 FQNENV. This CDR3 spans 17 amino acids. Trimming removed 3 bases from V and 0 bases from J; junction bases left unmatched: 3. The CDR3 reads CASSHRTGASGANVLTF. As DNA, the CDR3 is TGTGCCAGCAGCCATCGGACAGGGGCCTCTGGGGCCAACGTCCTGACTTTC. Full variable domain (rest looked up from reference TRBV16 and TRBJ2-6): GEEVAQTPKHLVRGEGQKAKLYCAPIKGHSYVFWYQQVLKNEFKFLISFQNENVFDETGMPKERFSAKCLPNSPCSLEIQATKLEDSAVYFCASSHRTGASGANVLTFGAGSRLTVL.

The chain uses TRBV10-3 and TRBJ2-5, with 7 bases matching TRBD1. The CDR3 runs 16 residues. V lost 3 bases and J lost 4; bases outside the gene matches: 11. Germline V gene data show CDR1 as ENHRY and CDR2 as SYGVKD. The CDR3 sequence: CAISEGQVLNRETQYF. The CDR3, as DNA: TGTGCCATCAGTGAAGGACAGGTTCTAAACAGAGAGACCCAGTACTTC.

The V gene is TRBV6-5, the J gene TRBJ1-2; 7 positions match TRBD1. V shed 5 bases and J 4 bases; nucleotides not matched to a gene: 1. Germline values: CDR1 MNHEY, CDR2 SVGAGI. CDR3 length: 12 residues. In nucleotides, the CDR3 is TGTGCCAGCAGTAGACAGGGCTATGGCTACACCTTC. This sequence encodes CASSRQGYGYTF.